Listed below are T cell receptor beta chains from one sample, sequenced in a study of T cell repertoires in cytomegalovirus infection. TCRdb re-derived calls from the reads in MiXCR, one entry per CDR3 protein. The sample yields over 250,000 distinct CDR3 sequences, roughly a quarter seen once. Material: PBMCs. The receptor set was obtained from a human donor in good health (CMV status not recorded). Some clones in this sample may be carry-over from other donors' samples. CDR3s include the opening cysteine and the closing phenylalanine or tryptophan. A D gene is named only where the DNA matches it firmly. Clone size, where shown, is once, few, many, or a class for clones that have expanded.

TRBV2	TRBJ2-5	NA	once	CASRPDYQETQYF	TGTGCCAGCAGGCCGGACTACCAAGAGACCCAGTACTTC
TRBV28	TRBJ2-1	NA	many	CASSTGHNEQFF	TGTGCCAGCAGTACCGGGCACAATGAGCAGTTCTTC
TRBV7-2	TRBJ2-3	NA	many	CASSQAGGHLADTQYF	TGTGCCAGCTCCCAAGCGGGCGGACACCTTGCAGATACGCAGTATTTT
TRBV7-2	TRBJ2-1	NA	many	CASSLARGVYNEQFF	TGTGCCAGCAGCTTAGCTCGCGGGGTGTACAATGAGCAGTTCTTC
TRBV6-1	TRBJ1-2	NA	many	CASTSTWQGYGYTF	TGTGCCAGCACCTCCACTTGGCAGGGCTATGGCTACACCTTC
TRBV4-3	TRBJ2-1	NA	many	CASSQDLRTGSVNEQFF	TGCGCCAGCAGCCAAGATCTTAGAACAGGGTCGGTCAATGAGCAGTTCTTC
TRBV29-1	TRBJ2-1	TRBD2	NA	CSATGTSGSYNEQFF	TGCAGCGCAACCGGGACTAGCGGGTCTTACAATGAGCAGTTCTTC
TRBV6-2/TRBV6-3	TRBJ2-1	TRBD2	NA	CASSYSTSGRGSYNEQFF	TGTGCCAGCAGTTACTCCACTAGCGGGAGAGGCTCCTACAATGAGCAGTTCTTC
TRBV7-2	TRBJ2-7	NA	few	CASSLDFGRVGEQYF	TGTGCCAGCAGCTTAGATTTCGGAAGAGTCGGCGAGCAGTACTTC
TRBV20-1	TRBJ2-5	NA	few	CSATLPLQETQYF	TGCAGTGCTACACTCCCCTTACAAGAGACCCAGTACTTC
TRBV11-2	TRBJ2-5	NA	NA	CASSGRQIQETQYF	TGTGCCAGCAGCGGGCGACAGATTCAAGAGACCCAGTACTTC
TRBV7-2	TRBJ1-2	NA	NA	CASSVDSSHGYTF	TGTGCCAGCAGCGTGGACAGCTCCCATGGCTACACCTTC
TRBV19	TRBJ2-1	NA	few	CASSIVTKNYNEQFF	TGTGCCAGTAGTATAGTGACTAAGAACTACAATGAGCAGTTCTTC
TRBV4-3	TRBJ2-2	NA	few	CASSARDGYTGELFF	TGCGCCAGCAGCGCCCGGGACGGATACACCGGGGAGCTGTTTTTT
TRBV7-2	TRBJ1-5	NA	many	CASSLVGGSNQPQHF	TGTGCCAGCAGCTTAGTCGGGGGGAGCAATCAGCCCCAGCATTTT
TRBV6-1	TRBJ1-5	NA	few	CASSELDQPQHF	TGTGCCAGCAGTGAATTGGATCAGCCCCAGCATTTT
TRBV7-2	TRBJ2-5	TRBD2	many	CASRSGSGETQYF	TGTGCCAGCCGGAGCGGGAGCGGAGAGACCCAGTACTTC
TRBV6-5	TRBJ1-2	NA	NA	CASKEGVRGYTF	TGTGCCAGCAAGGAGGGGGTGCGGGGCTACACCTTC
TRBV6-1	TRBJ2-3	NA	NA	CAKTTTDTQYF	TGTGCCAAGACGACCACAGATACGCAGTATTTT
TRBV28	TRBJ2-7	NA	once	CASSPGPIAYEQYF	TGTGCCAGCAGTCCGGGACCAATTGCCTACGAGCAGTACTTC
TRBV28	TRBJ2-7	TRBD2	few	CASSFLKGSGSHEQYF	TGTGCCAGCAGTTTCCTTAAGGGTAGCGGGAGCCACGAGCAGTACTTC
TRBV29-1	TRBJ1-2	TRBD1	NA	CSVGDRAPGGYTF	TGCAGCGTTGGGGACAGGGCGCCCGGCGGCTACACCTTC
TRBV2	TRBJ2-5	NA	NA	CASKTDQETQYF	TGTGCCAGCAAGACGGACCAAGAGACCCAGTACTTC
TRBV7-2	TRBJ2-7	TRBD2	many	CASTHSGVYEQYF	TGTGCCAGCACCCACAGCGGGGTCTACGAGCAGTACTTC
TRBV27	TRBJ2-1	NA	many	CASSPTQAGNEQFF	TGTGCCAGCAGTCCCACACAAGCTGGCAATGAGCAGTTCTTC
TRBV27	TRBJ2-3	TRBD1	NA	CASSQNRGRTDTQYF	TGTGCCAGCAGTCAGAACAGGGGGCGGACAGATACGCAGTATTTT
TRBV11-2	TRBJ2-1	NA	once	CASSYDYNSYNEQFF	TGTGCCAGCAGCTACGACTACAACTCCTACAATGAGCAGTTCTTC
TRBV6-5	TRBJ2-6	NA	few	CASSYNPGPSGANVLTF	TGTGCCAGCAGTTACAACCCTGGCCCCTCTGGGGCCAACGTCCTGACTTTC